The 29 T cell receptor beta chains reported below all come from one sample, sequenced in a study of blood T cell repertoires in COVID-19. The table came from immunoSEQ multiplex PCR; TCRdb's copy has only in-frame clones and leaves some out. The table lists approximately 100,000 clones, around 86% of them singletons, with roughly 25% in the top ten. The sequenced material came from peripheral blood. Receptors were obtained from a human donor in a cohort sampled during active COVID-19.

The rearrangement uses TRBV6-5 and TRBJ1-3; D is uncertain. Trimming took 6 bases from V and 0 from J, leaving 9 bases between them. This CDR3 contains 14 residues. Germline CDR1 is MNHEY and CDR2 is SVGAGI. In nucleotides, the CDR3 is TGTGCCAGCAGCCGACGCGGCTCTGGAAACACCATATATTTT. Residues: CASSRRGSGNTIYF.

The rearrangement uses TRBV19 and TRBJ1-5, with TRBD1 matching over 10 bases. Germline CDR1 is LNHDA and CDR2 is SQIVND (reference sequence). The CDR3 sequence is 15 residues long. Germline trimming cut 4 bases from V and 9 bases from J; bases unmatched to any gene: 9. CDR3 loop: CASSKTGQGVWPQHF. CDR3 coding DNA: TGTGCCAGTAGTAAGACCGGACAGGGGGTATGGCCCCAGCATTTT. Combining the CDR3 with reference TRBV19 and TRBJ1-5 gives the whole variable domain DGGITQSPKYLFRKEGQNVTLSCEQNLNHDAMYWYRQDPGQGLRLIYYSQIVNDFQKGDIAEGYSVSREKKESFPLTVTSAQKNPTAFYLCASSKTGQGVWPQHFGDGTRLSIL.

The sample holds one count of this clone. The chain combines TRBV3-1 (or the pseudogene TRBV3-2) with TRBJ1-5, with 7 bases lining up with TRBD1. CDR3 length: 18 amino acids. V trimming: 0 bases; J trimming: 1 base; junction bases outside the gene matches: 9. Germline values: CDR1 LGHDT, CDR2 YNNKEL (reference sequence). The CDR3 DNA is TGTGCCAGCAGCCAAGATCCCGTTGGGACAGCGAGCAATCAGCCCCAGCATTTT. This encodes CASSQDPVGTASNQPQHF.

The rearrangement links TRBV29-1 to TRBJ2-7; D gene unclear. This CDR3 contains 13 residues. Germline CDR1 and CDR2: SQVTM and ANQGSEA. Trimming removed 3 bases at V and 6 bases at J, with 15 bases between. CDR3 DNA sequence: TGCAGCGTTGATAGAGCCGGTGGGCCCGAGCAGTACTTC. Its protein product is CSVDRAGGPEQYF.

The chain carries TRBV11-3 and TRBJ2-2; weak D call: TRBD2 (5 bases). Trimming removed 5 bases at V and 4 bases at J, with 17 bases between. Germline CDR1 and CDR2: SGHNT and YENEEA. CDR3 length: 16 residues. DNA for the CDR3: TGTGCCAGCAGCCCCCGGTCTCAGGCGGGCACCGGGGAGCTGTTTTTT. Its protein product is CASSPRSQAGTGELFF.

The chain combines TRBV5-3 with TRBJ2-1; tentative D call: TRBD1 (6 bases). TRBV5-3 qualifies as an ORF whose function is uncertain. Trimming shortened V by 4 bases and J by 4 bases, and 18 bases separated the two germline ends. The CDR3 has 16 residues. Here the CDR3 DNA reads TGTGCCAGAAGCGGAGCCCGGGACATCTCTTACAATGAGCAGTTCTTC. Translation gives CARSGARDISYNEQFF.

This sequence joins TRBV5-4 and TRBJ1-1; D remains ambiguous. Trimming shortened V by 0 bases and J by 0 bases, and 9 bases separated the two germline ends. Germline V CDR1 and CDR2: SGHNT, YYREEE (reference sequence). This CDR3 has 15 amino acids. In DNA form, the CDR3 reads TGTGCCAGCAGCTTGGTGGGAGCTATGAACACTGAAGCTTTCTTT. It translates to CASSLVGAMNTEAFF.

The genes are TRBV6-5 and TRBJ2-1; 8 nucleotides line up with TRBD2. The germline V gene has CDR1 MNHEY and CDR2 SVGAGI. The CDR3 consists of 15 residues. Germline trimming cut 3 bases from V and 3 bases from J; bases unmatched to any gene: 4. CDR3 protein: CASSYRLAGYNEQFF. The CDR3, as DNA: TGTGCCAGCAGTTATCGGCTAGCGGGCTACAATGAGCAGTTCTTC.

The chain couples TRBV19 to TRBJ2-1; TRBD2 might be the D (5 bases). This CDR3 has 19 amino acids. The germline V gene has CDR1 LNHDA and CDR2 SQIVND (reference sequence). V was pared by 0 bases and J by 9 bases, with 27 bases between. Written as DNA, the CDR3 is TGTGCCAGTAGTATAGATTCGCCGAGCGCCGGGGATCCTTCGGGTGAGCAGTTCTTC. It specifies CASSIDSPSAGDPSGEQFF. Full variable domain (remainder filled in from reference TRBV19 and TRBJ2-1): DGGITQSPKYLFRKEGQNVTLSCEQNLNHDAMYWYRQDPGQGLRLIYYSQIVNDFQKGDIAEGYSVSREKKESFPLTVTSAQKNPTAFYLCASSIDSPSAGDPSGEQFFGPGTRLTVL.

The chain uses TRBV19 and TRBJ1-5; D is perhaps TRBD1 (6 bases). In germline, CDR1 is LNHDA, CDR2 SQIVND (reference sequence). CDR3 length: 15 residues. The germline V and J ends were trimmed by 7 bases and 3 bases, with 16 bases remaining between them. The CDR3 nucleotides are TGTGCCAGTAACACCGGGGGGGCCCTCAATCAGCCCCAGCATTTT. Translation: CASNTGGALNQPQHF.

The chain carries TRBV13 and TRBJ1-2; D is possibly TRBD1 (6 bases). The V gene's germline CDR1 is PRHDT and CDR2 FYEKMQ (reference sequence). The CDR3 is 14 residues long. The ends were cut back, 4 bases at V and 4 bases at J, with 13 bases in the middle. CDR3 protein: CASSSRTEIYGYTF. The CDR3 nucleotides are TGTGCCAGCAGCTCAAGGACAGAGATCTATGGCTACACCTTC.

CDR3 bases: TGTGCCAGCAGTGAAAGGGACAGGGGGATCCACGAGCAGTACTTC. Translated: CASSERDRGIHEQYF. The chain uses TRBV6-1 and TRBJ2-7; 11 nucleotides match TRBD1. Germline trimming cut 2 bases from V and 5 bases from J; bases unmatched to any gene: 5. The CDR3 runs 15 residues. Germline CDR1 MNHNS, CDR2 SASEGT.

Only one count was recorded for this clone. The CDR3 DNA reads TGTGCCATCAGCAAGACTAGCGGGAGCTCCTACGAGCAGTACTTC. Its translation: CAISKTSGSSYEQYF. The chain uses TRBV10-3 and TRBJ2-7; 12 bases match TRBD2. CDR3 length: 15 amino acids. Germline CDR1 ENHRY, CDR2 SYGVKD. The ends lost 6 bases at V and 0 bases at J; junction bases unmatched: 3.

The chain carries TRBV5-1 and TRBJ1-4; D is possibly TRBD1 (6 bases). The CDR3 is 14 residues long. Trimming took off 4 bases at V and 5 bases at J, with 12 bases between the two ends. Per the germline V gene, CDR1 is SGHRS and CDR2 is YFSETQ. In nucleotides, the CDR3 is TGCGCCAGCAGCGGCAGGGGAGGGAATGAAAAACTGTTTTTT. It is translated as CASSGRGGNEKLFF. Based on the CDR3 plus reference TRBV5-1 and TRBJ1-4, the full variable domain is KAGVTQTPRYLIKTRGQQVTLSCSPISGHRSVSWYQQTPGQGLQFLFEYFSETQRNKGNFPGRFSGRQFSNSRSEMNVSTLELGDSALYLCASSGRGGNEKLFFGSGTQLSVL.

This chain connects TRBV2 to TRBJ2-3, with TRBD2 matching 7 bases. CDR1 and CDR2 from the germline V gene are SNHLY and FYNNEI. CDR3 size: 13 residues. Losses at the gene ends were 6 bases for V and 5 bases for J; bases not matched to a gene: 5. DNA of the CDR3: TGTGCCAGCAGCGTGGGGGGGGGAGATACGCAGTATTTT. Its translation is CASSVGGGDTQYF.

The CDR3 nucleotides read TGTGCCAGCAGCCAACCCGGGACAGGGAATTTTCCGCAGTATTTT. This translates into CASSQPGTGNFPQYF. The genes are TRBV6-5 and TRBJ2-3; TRBD1 agrees at 9 bases. The CDR3 contains 15 residues. With V trimmed by 6 bases and J by 10 bases, 14 bases remained unmatched. Germline V CDR1 and CDR2: MNHEY, SVGAGI.

The chain uses TRBV5-1 and TRBJ2-5; 9 bases agree with TRBD2. The CDR3 runs to 16 residues. The V gene's germline CDR1 is SGHRS and CDR2 YFSETQ. J gave up 4 bases and V 4 bases, and 11 bases lay outside the gene matches. This CDR3 reads CASSLGGGVAGETQYF. The DNA for the CDR3 is TGCGCCAGCAGCCTGGGCGGGGGGGTAGCAGGAGAGACCCAGTACTTC.

This clone was seen once. The J gene is TRBJ2-1, the V gene TRBV5-3; D may be TRBD1 (6 bases). TRBV5-3 is assigned to the ORF class and has an uncertain function. Trimming removed 1 base at V and 0 bases at J, with 17 bases between. The CDR3 is made up of 18 amino acids. CDR3 in amino acids: CARSLRRDRPSSYNEQFF. For the CDR3, the DNA is TGTGCCAGAAGCTTGCGTAGAGACAGGCCGAGCTCCTACAATGAGCAGTTCTTC.

The J gene is TRBJ2-1, the V gene TRBV5-4; 10 nucleotides align to TRBD2. Losses at the gene ends were 4 bases for V and 0 bases for J; bases not matched to a gene: 4. CDR1 and CDR2 from the germline V gene are SGHNT and YYREEE (reference sequence). CDR3 length equals 16 residues. CDR3: CASSRIAGGSYNEQFF. The CDR3, as DNA: TGTGCCAGCAGCCGCATAGCGGGGGGCTCCTACAATGAGCAGTTCTTC.

The rearrangement uses TRBV18 and TRBJ2-2, with TRBD1 matching over 10 bases. V lost 4 bases and J lost 4; bases outside the gene matches: 6. The CDR3 runs to 16 residues. Germline lookup yields CDR1 KGHSH and CDR2 LQKENI. CDR3 nucleotide sequence: TGTGCCAGCTCACGACAGGGGGCCCGAAGCACCGGGGAGCTGTTTTTT. This codes for CASSRQGARSTGELFF.

The chain has TRBV11-2 and TRBJ2-5; 8 nucleotides align to TRBD1. The length of the CDR3 is 16 residues. Germline values: CDR1 SGHAT, CDR2 FQNNGV. V was clipped by 2 bases and J by 1 base; unmatched bases: 6. In DNA, the CDR3 is TGTGCCAGCAGCTTATCCGCAGGGGGCTTCCAAGAGACCCAGTACTTC. This translates into CASSLSAGGFQETQYF.

V and J are TRBV19 and TRBJ1-5; D is unresolved. Germline V lookup: CDR1 LNHDA, CDR2 SQIVND (reference sequence). V shed 5 bases and J shed 0 bases, with 11 bases lying between them. The CDR3 is made up of 15 amino acids. CDR3: CASSSAGRSNQPQHF. The CDR3 coding sequence is TGTGCCAGTAGTTCGGCAGGCCGTAGCAATCAGCCCCAGCATTTT.

This rearrangement joins TRBV2 to TRBJ2-5, with D unclear. The germline V gene has CDR1 SNHLY and CDR2 FYNNEI. The CDR3 contains 14 residues. V lost 5 bases to trimming and J lost 5 bases, with 15 bases between them. The CDR3 DNA is TGTGCCAGCAGTTTATACGTGGCGAGGGAGACCCAGTACTTC. Its protein product is CASSLYVARETQYF.

This rearrangement joins TRBV28 to TRBJ1-2, with 9 bases matching TRBD1. From germline, CDR1 is MDHEN and CDR2 SYDVKM. The CDR3 totals 14 residues. V gave up 6 bases and J gave up 4 bases; unmatched junction bases: 6. CDR3 DNA: TGTGCCAGCAGACCAACAGGGGGCGTCTATGGCTACACCTTC. Translation: CASRPTGGVYGYTF.

The genes are TRBV6-2 or TRBV6-3 and TRBJ1-2; a possible D gene is TRBD1 (6 bases). Germline V gene lookup returns CDR1 MNHEY and CDR2 SVGEGT. With 5 bases removed from V and 3 bases from J, the gap between germline ends came to 10 bases. The CDR3 loop spans 13 amino acids. This CDR3 reads CASSRQADYGYTF. In DNA form, the CDR3 reads TGTGCCAGCAGTCGACAGGCCGACTATGGCTACACCTTC.

The CDR3 nucleotides read TGTGCCAGCAGCGTAGCCTCAGGGGCGGACGGCTACACCTTC. Its translation: CASSVASGADGYTF. This chain connects TRBV9 to TRBJ1-2, with D possibly TRBD1 on 6 matching bases. The CDR3 loop spans 14 amino acids. Germline V gives CDR1 SGDLS, CDR2 YYNGEE. Between the trimmed V and J ends, which lost 0 bases and 8 bases, there was a span of 14 bases.

The gene calls are TRBV28 and TRBJ2-2; the match to TRBD2 covers 10 bases. The CDR3 loop spans 14 amino acids. Germline loops: CDR1 MDHEN, CDR2 SYDVKM. Trimming cost V 6 bases and J 6 bases; bases outside gene matches: 4. Here the CDR3 reads CASSLAGAPGELFF. DNA for the CDR3: TGTGCCAGCAGCCTAGCGGGAGCCCCCGGGGAGCTGTTTTTT. The full variable domain, in which reference TRBV28 and TRBJ2-2 provide the parts outside the CDR3, is DVKVTQSSRYLVKRTGEKVFLECVQDMDHENMFWYRQDPGLGLRLIYFSYDVKMKEKGDIPEGYSVSREKKERFSLILESASTNQTSMYLCASSLAGAPGELFFGEGSRLTVL.

The chain employs TRBV6-2 or TRBV6-3 and TRBJ2-5; the match to TRBD2 covers 8 bases. V was clipped by 5 bases and J by 5 bases; unmatched bases: 4. The CDR3 spans 13 residues. Germline V gene lookup returns CDR1 MNHEY and CDR2 SVGEGT. The CDR3 nucleotides read TGTGCCAGCAGTAAGAGCGGGAGTGAGACCCAGTACTTC. Translation gives CASSKSGSETQYF.

V gene TRBV10-3 combines with J gene TRBJ2-1; TRBD2 is a possible D gene (6 bases). The CDR3 has 13 residues. Looked up from germline, CDR1 is ENHRY and CDR2 is SYGVKD. Deletions cut 8 bases from V and 6 bases from J, with 14 bases between. The CDR3 reads CAIAPLGLNEQFF. DNA of the CDR3: TGTGCCATCGCTCCCCTGGGACTCAATGAGCAGTTCTTC.